The rows below give T cell receptor beta chains drawn from one sample of a study of identical twins. MiXCR, run by TCRdb on the 5' RACE reads, gives a single entry per CDR3 protein. The table includes roughly 500,000 distinct CDR3 sequences, less than 25% detected once. This same sample was also taken into another study, of T cells expressing NK-cell markers.

Sequenced sample: CD4+ T cells sorted from blood. All receptors come from a woman aged 18-29 years in good health. The CDR3 runs from the conserved cysteine through the conserved F or W. D genes are given only for firm matches. Size is stated for part of the rows, as once, few or many counts, or as a class when the clone is expanded.

TRBV6-5	TRBJ2-7	few	NA	TGTGCCAGCAGTTACTCTAGGAGCTACGAGCAGTACTTC	CASSYSRSYEQYF
TRBV12-3/TRBV12-4	TRBJ2-3	many	NA	TGTGCCAGCTCGTCCCGGGGGACCACAGATACGCAGTATTTT	CASSSRGTTDTQYF
TRBV4-2	TRBJ1-1	few	TRBD1	TGTGCCAGCAGCCAAGGGGACAGGGATTCGACTGAAGCTTTCTTT	CASSQGDRDSTEAFF
TRBV5-1	TRBJ2-3	NA	TRBD2	TGCGCCAGCAGCACCGGACCGACTAGCGGGGATACAGATACGCAGTATTTT	CASSTGPTSGDTDTQYF
TRBV9	TRBJ2-7	many	TRBD2	TGTGCCAGCAGTCCCCGACTAGCGGGGGTCTACGAGCAGTACTTC	CASSPRLAGVYEQYF
TRBV20-1	TRBJ2-1	few	TRBD1	TGCAGTGCTAGAGGGACAGGGTATGTTGGTAACAATGAGCAGTTCTTC	CSARGTGYVGNNEQFF
TRBV10-3	TRBJ1-1	NA	NA	TGTGCCATCAGCGAGGAGTTCGGGGCTGAAGCTTTCTTT	CAISEEFGAEAFF
TRBV5-1	TRBJ2-1	few	TRBD1	TGCGCCAGCACTACGGGACAGTCATACAATGAGCAGTTCTTC	CASTTGQSYNEQFF
TRBV27	TRBJ1-2	NA	TRBD1	TGTGCCGGGAAGTTTCACGGGACAGGCAACTATGGCTACACCTTC	CAGKFHGTGNYGYTF
TRBV9	TRBJ1-3	NA	NA	TGTGCCAGCAGCGCACAGACATTCTCTGGAAACACCATATATTTT	CASSAQTFSGNTIYF
TRBV5-1	TRBJ2-3	NA	NA	TGCGCCAGCAGCTTGCTGGCAGGGCCTAGCACAGATACGCAGTATTTT	CASSLLAGPSTDTQYF